This paragraph covers one T cell receptor (beta chain) sequence. Its antigen is still unknown. The entry originates in a study of circulating and synovial CD4+ cells in juvenile arthritis. The CDR3 has 17 residues. The germline V gene has CDR1 SGHRS and CDR2 YFSETQ. The J segment lost 0 bases and the V segment lost 2 bases, leaving 4 bases of the junction unmatched. This table comes from immunoSEQ multiplex PCR, and its TCRdb copy is limited to in-frame clones, with some not included. The repertoire includes more than 30,000 clones, around 95% of them detected once, and around 3% sits in the top ten. General study results and limits: These repertoires were less diverse than bulk blood CD4 repertoires. Compared with bulk blood, circulating pathogenic-like lymphocytes shared substantially more CDR3 sequences with synovial T cells. Vbeta family usage analysis did not detect the pathogenic-like versus bulk difference.

Sequenced sample: CD4+ T cells from blood. The rearrangement joins TRBV5-1 to TRBJ2-3, with 12 nucleotides matching TRBD2. The sequence came from a human donor with juvenile idiopathic arthritis. The CDR3 coding sequence is TGCGCCAGCAGCTTAGGACTAGCGGGACCGAGCACAGATACGCAGTATTTT. Its translation: CASSLGLAGPSTDTQYF.